This entry lists 24 T cell receptor beta chains sequenced from one sample in a study of identical twins (dated by TCRdb to the mid-2010s). The library came from 5' RACE. TCRdb records Illumina HiSeq 2000 as the sequencer. In TCRdb, the public reads were trimmed at Q25 with fastp and aligned with MiXCR, with productive beta chains retained. Each CDR3 protein appears once, grouped with its most common genes and DNA. The sample data list about 530,000 distinct CDR3 sequences, and approximately 14% of these were observed just once. Roughly 0.46% of the sample is in the top ten clones. These data are also associated with another study on yellow fever vaccine responses in identical twins.

Sequencing was done on a sample of CD4+ T cells sorted from blood. These receptors were collected from a young woman in good health.

The V call is TRBV5-1, the J call TRBJ2-2; D is unresolved. This CDR3 contains 14 residues. With 5 bases removed from V and 3 bases from J, the gap between germline ends came to 11 bases. In germline, CDR1 is SGHRS, CDR2 YFSETQ. The CDR3 region is CASSRTADTGELFF. In DNA form, the CDR3 reads TGCGCCAGCAGTCGCACAGCCGACACCGGGGAGCTGTTTTTT.

This clonotype was found a few times. The chain uses TRBV9 and TRBJ2-2, with 11 bases lining up with TRBD2. The V gene end was trimmed by 3 bases and the J gene end by 1 base; junction bases not matched to a gene: 11. The CDR3 is 19 residues long. The germline V gene has CDR1 SGDLS and CDR2 YYNGEE. CDR3 loop: CASSADTGGTSGNTGELFF. Written as DNA, the CDR3 is TGTGCCAGCAGCGCCGACACGGGAGGGACTAGCGGGAACACCGGGGAGCTGTTTTTT.

The gene calls are TRBV7-9 and TRBJ2-1; tentatively, D is TRBD1 or TRBD2 (5 bases each). Germline V lookup: CDR1 SEHNR, CDR2 FQNEAQ (reference sequence). The germline V and J ends were trimmed by 4 bases and 5 bases, with 12 bases remaining between them. CDR3 length: 14 amino acids. In DNA form, the CDR3 reads TGTGCCAGCAGCTCCCGGGACCCAGACAATGAGCAGTTCTTC. Its protein is CASSSRDPDNEQFF.

This clonotype has ten or more counts. The rearrangement joins TRBV7-9 to TRBJ1-5; perhaps TRBD1 as D (5 bases). The CDR3 is made up of 12 amino acids. Deletions cut 3 bases from V and 6 bases from J, with 6 bases between. From germline, CDR1 is SEHNR and CDR2 FQNEAQ (reference sequence). CDR3 coding DNA: TGTGCCAGCAGCTTTAGGGGTCAGCCCCAGCATTTT. This sequence encodes CASSFRGQPQHF.

There are a few counts of this clonotype. The genes are TRBV19 and TRBJ2-7, with 7 bases identical to TRBD1. The V segment lost 7 bases and the J segment 3 bases; nucleotides outside the gene matches: 12. Germline assignment: CDR1 LNHDA and CDR2 SQIVND (reference sequence). The CDR3 is 15 amino acids. The chain's CDR3 is CASTYLPRDSYEQYV. For the CDR3, the DNA is TGTGCCAGTACATACCTACCCCGGGACAGCTACGAGCAGTACGTC.

This clonotype was observed a few times. J is TRBJ2-1 and V is TRBV4-2; TRBD2 aligns across 8 bases. The ends lost 0 bases at V and 9 bases at J; junction bases unmatched: 10. The CDR3 runs 16 residues. Germline values: CDR1 LGHNA, CDR2 YNFKEQ. CDR3 coding DNA: TGTGCCAGCAGCCAAGATTGGGGTAGCGGGACACTTGAGCAGTTCTTC. It is translated as CASSQDWGSGTLEQFF.

The table lists this clonotype with a few counts. The DNA for the CDR3 is TGTGCCAGCAGCTTAGGGGTGAAAAATGAGCAGTTCTTC. Protein sequence: CASSLGVKNEQFF. The rearrangement links TRBV7-9 to TRBJ2-1; no definite D call. The CDR3 spans 13 residues. V was shortened by 1 base and J by 7 bases, with 8 bases between the two germline ends. In germline, CDR1 is SEHNR, CDR2 FQNEAQ (reference sequence).

The gene calls are TRBV5-6 and TRBJ1-4; 7 nucleotides match TRBD1. The length of the CDR3 is 17 residues. The trim removed 0 bases at V and 5 bases at J, leaving 10 bases unmatched. Germline loops: CDR1 SGHDT, CDR2 YYEEEE. The CDR3 loop is CASSLGGGQANNEKLFF. In DNA form, the CDR3 reads TGTGCCAGCAGCTTGGGGGGAGGACAGGCCAACAATGAAAAACTGTTTTTT. The whole variable domain, filled in from reference TRBV5-6 and TRBJ1-4, reads DAGVTQSPTHLIKTRGQQVTLRCSPKSGHDTVSWYQQALGQGPQFIFQYYEEEERQRGNFPDRFSGHQFPNYSSELNVNALLLGDSALYLCASSLGGGQANNEKLFFGSGTQLSVL.

This chain connects TRBV19 to TRBJ2-3, with TRBD2 matching over 9 bases. Germline V gives CDR1 LNHDA, CDR2 SQIVND (reference sequence). This CDR3 contains 15 residues. V was clipped by 4 bases and J by 3 bases; unmatched bases: 5. The chain's CDR3 is CASSTSGGPTDTQYF. Written as DNA, the CDR3 is TGTGCCAGTAGTACAAGCGGGGGGCCGACAGATACGCAGTATTTT.

In this sample, this clonotype turned up a few times. V gene TRBV3-1 combines with J gene TRBJ1-6; D is uncertain. This CDR3 region has 15 residues. Germline CDR1 is LGHDT and CDR2 is YNNKEL (reference sequence). Trimming removed 2 bases at V and 8 bases at J, with 13 bases between. CDR3 sequence: CASSQRRGKDSPLHF. The CDR3 nucleotides read TGTGCCAGCAGCCAAAGAAGAGGGAAGGATTCACCCCTCCACTTT.

V gene TRBV20-1 combines with J gene TRBJ2-3, with D tentatively TRBD1 (6 bases). The CDR3 is 18 amino acids. Germline lookup yields CDR1 DFQATT and CDR2 SNEGSKA (reference sequence). Trimming left V 0 bases short and J 1 base short, with 20 bases between. In DNA, the CDR3 is TGCAGTGCTAGAGATCCCGGGATGGGGGCCCGGGGCACAGATACGCAGTATTTT. It specifies CSARDPGMGARGTDTQYF.

This chain links TRBV7-7 with TRBJ2-2; possible D gene TRBD2, 6 bases. Germline CDR1 reads SSHAT; CDR2 reads FNYEAQ (reference sequence). The CDR3 runs to 13 residues. The V gene lost 11 bases and the J gene lost 2 bases, with 12 bases spanning the gap. For the CDR3, the DNA is TGTGCCTCGGGGGTCCTCAACACCGGGGAGCTGTTTTTT. It codes for CASGVLNTGELFF.

The chain is built from TRBV7-2 and TRBJ2-3, with 9 nucleotides matching TRBD1. The germline gives CDR1 SGHTA, CDR2 FQGNSA. The CDR3 consists of 16 residues. With V trimmed by 2 bases and J by 5 bases, 8 bases remained unmatched. The chain's CDR3 is CASSLLGQGRGDTQYF. The CDR3 DNA sequence: TGTGCCAGCAGCTTATTGGGACAGGGAAGGGGAGATACGCAGTATTTT.

This clonotype was observed a few times. The V and J genes are TRBV5-1 and TRBJ2-3, with TRBD1 as a possible D gene (6 bases). Germline assignment: CDR1 SGHRS and CDR2 YFSETQ. The CDR3 covers 14 residues. V was clipped by 9 bases and J by 4 bases, with 18 bases between them. The CDR3 region has the DNA TGCGCCACCCATGGTGGGGGCGCGGCAGATACGCAGTATTTT. It translates to CATHGGGAADTQYF.

The rearrangement uses TRBV5-6 and TRBJ1-1; D is ambiguous. The germline V and J ends were trimmed by 0 bases and 9 bases, with 6 bases remaining between them. This CDR3 comprises 11 residues. Germline-derived CDR1 and CDR2 are SGHDT and YYEEEE. The CDR3 DNA reads as TGTGCCAGCAGCTTGGGTTCGAAAGCTTTCTTT. This sequence encodes CASSLGSKAFF.

This clonotype has a handful of counts. V and J are TRBV6-1 and TRBJ1-2; perhaps TRBD1 as D (6 bases). V was clipped by 2 bases and J by 4 bases, with 11 bases between them. The CDR3 has 14 residues. Looked up from germline, CDR1 is MNHNS and CDR2 is SASEGT. The CDR3, as DNA: TGTGCCAGCAGTGAATTAGGGGGATCCTATGGCTACACCTTC. It is translated as CASSELGGSYGYTF.

This clonotype was counted between two and nine times. J is TRBJ2-1 and V is TRBV19; tentative D call: TRBD1 (5 bases). The CDR3 totals 15 residues. Between the trimmed V and J ends, which lost 3 bases and 10 bases, there was a span of 19 bases. Germline lookup yields CDR1 LNHDA and CDR2 SQIVND (reference sequence). Here the CDR3 reads CASSIGIGDPREQFF. The CDR3 nucleotides are TGTGCCAGTAGTATCGGTATAGGGGATCCCCGCGAGCAGTTCTTC.

The chain uses TRBV10-3 and TRBJ1-5; D remains ambiguous. Trimming pared 0 bases from V and 4 bases from J, leaving 10 bases between. The CDR3 is 15 amino acids. CDR1 is ENHRY, CDR2 SYGVKD, per germline. The DNA of the CDR3 is TGTGCCATCAGTGAGTCAGGTTATTATAATCAGCCCCAGCATTTT. Its protein is CAISESGYYNQPQHF.

This clonotype was seen a few times. J is TRBJ1-1 and V is TRBV29-1, with D unresolved. CDR1 and CDR2 from the germline V gene are SQVTM and ANQGSEA. Trimming pared 1 base from V and 3 bases from J, leaving 12 bases between. The CDR3 loop spans 14 amino acids. The CDR3: CSVEAEGMDTEAFF. The CDR3 region has the DNA TGCAGCGTTGAAGCGGAGGGAATGGACACTGAAGCTTTCTTT.

The chain has TRBV7-2 and TRBJ2-5; D unresolved. Germline CDR1 is SGHTA and CDR2 is FQGNSA. CDR3 length: 13 amino acids. V was pared by 3 bases and J by 5 bases, with 10 bases between. CDR3 sequence (DNA): TGTGCCAGCAGCTTCGTAGCCTTGGAGACCCAGTACTTC. Protein product: CASSFVALETQYF.

The gene calls are TRBV19 and TRBJ1-1; D may be TRBD1 (5 bases). CDR1 is LNHDA, CDR2 SQIVND, per germline (reference sequence). CDR3 size: 14 residues. V gave up 1 base and J gave up 6 bases, with 12 bases separating them. The chain's CDR3 is CASSIVTGRPEAFF. The CDR3 DNA reads TGTGCCAGTAGTATAGTAACGGGGCGGCCTGAAGCTTTCTTT.

The chain combines TRBV28 with TRBJ2-5; D is uncertain. Germline CDR1 MDHEN, CDR2 SYDVKM. With 6 bases removed from V and 6 bases from J, the gap between germline ends came to 14 bases. This CDR3 is built from 13 residues. The CDR3 DNA is TGTGCCAGCAGCCAGGTAATCGTGAAGACCCAGTACTTC. It is translated as CASSQVIVKTQYF.

This clonotype was picked up a small number of times. V gene TRBV20-1 combines with J gene TRBJ2-1, with D perhaps TRBD1 (6 bases). The CDR3 covers 17 residues. Trimming removed 1 base at V and 7 bases at J, with 23 bases between. The V gene's germline CDR1 is DFQATT and CDR2 SNEGSKA (reference sequence). The CDR3 DNA reads TGCAGTGCTAGAGCCCTGGACACAGGGAATATTGGGAATGAGCAGTTCTTC. This encodes CSARALDTGNIGNEQFF.

V usage is TRBV3-1 and J usage is TRBJ1-1; D might be TRBD1 (6 bases). The CDR3 sequence is 16 residues long. The V gene lost 2 bases and the J gene lost 1 base, with 14 bases spanning the gap. Germline V gene data show CDR1 as LGHDT and CDR2 as YNNKEL (reference sequence). In nucleotides, the CDR3 is TGTGCCAGCAGCCAACGGCAGGGGAAAGCGAACACTGAAGCTTTCTTT. As protein: CASSQRQGKANTEAFF.